This T cell receptor (beta chain) comes out of a study of regulatory T cells in long-lasting Graves disease. Findings of the study overall: Persistent Graves' patients showed a TCR diversity that was lower than that of newly diagnosed ones.

The CDR3 sequence is 15 residues long. Trimming removed 4 bases from V and 1 base from J; junction bases left unmatched: 7. Looked up from germline, CDR1 is GTSNPN and CDR2 is SVGIG (reference sequence). iRepertoire HTBI primers and Arm-PCR of CDR3 regions built TCR beta libraries. TCRdb processed the multiplex PCR reads anew with MiXCR; each CDR3 protein has one entry. Here the sample spans over 400,000 distinct CDR3 sequences, around 13% being singletons. The time point here: newly diagnosed GD, antithyroid drugs for less than 3 months. The TCR library was prepared using RNA isolated from PBMCs. The table lists this clonotype with many counts. Its antigen is still unknown. These same records also appear under a second study, on T cells in Graves' hyperthyroidism and ophthalmopathy. That study adds: Most thyroid clonotypes expanded above 0.001 were also detected in blood.

The sample consisted of peripheral blood mononuclear cells (PBMCs), taken at new diagnosis, from a patient treated with antithyroid drugs. The chain carries TRBV30 and TRBJ1-1; TRBD1 matches 9 bases. The receptor was derived from a woman between 45 and 60 years old with Graves disease. CDR3 sequence: CAWTLADRGNTEAFF. The CDR3 DNA sequence: TGTGCCTGGACCCTAGCGGACAGGGGGAACACTGAAGCTTTCTTT.